Listed here are 21 T cell receptor beta chains from one sample, sequenced in a study of T cell repertoires in cytomegalovirus infection. These receptors have no known antigen. From the reads, TCRdb called clonotypes with MiXCR, one entry per CDR3 protein. The repertoire has 360,000 or so distinct CDR3 sequences, about 35% of them found once; the top ten carry less than 15%. The sample here was cultured PBMCs, taken from culture after CMV antigen stimulation. Receptor source: a human donor in good health (CMV status not recorded). Some clones in this sample may be carry-over from other donors' samples.

V and J are TRBV14 and TRBJ1-2; possibly TRBD1 for D (5 bases). The CDR3 runs to 13 residues. Trimming removed 2 bases from V and 3 bases from J, with 7 bases in between. CDR1 is SGHDN and CDR2 is FVKESK in the germline V gene. The CDR3 DNA reads as TGTGCCAGCAGCCAACTGGGGGACTATGGCTACACCTTC. Translated, it gives CASSQLGDYGYTF.

As to this clonotype: Sequence at one end of the junction differs from germline and may be a read error. The V call is TRBV5-3, the J call TRBJ2-1; D is perhaps TRBD2 (6 bases). TRBV5-3 carries the ORF label, with uncertain function. There are 14 residues in the CDR3. The CDR3 spells CASSSYLANDEQFF. CDR3 DNA: TGTGCCAGCAGCTCCTATCTAGCGAATGATGAGCAGTTCTTC.

The V call is TRBV20-1, the J call TRBJ2-7, with D perhaps TRBD1 (7 bases). This CDR3 contains 13 residues. Trimming took off 2 bases at V and 7 bases at J, with 15 bases between the two ends. The germline CDR1 and CDR2 sequences are DFQATT and SNEGSKA (reference sequence). CDR3 sequence: CSARRQGLGEQYF. The DNA of the CDR3 is TGCAGTGCTAGACGACAGGGACTGGGGGAGCAGTACTTC.

V is TRBV29-1 and J is TRBJ2-3; 7 bases align to TRBD2. The V gene end was trimmed by 6 bases and the J gene end by 3 bases; junction bases not matched to a gene: 9. The CDR3 runs 14 residues. Germline loops: CDR1 SQVTM, CDR2 ANQGSEA. In DNA, the CDR3 is TGCAGCGTGGGGAGCGGAGCGGGGACAGATACGCAGTATTTT. Translated, it gives CSVGSGAGTDTQYF.

V usage is TRBV7-9 and J usage is TRBJ1-2; TRBD1 aligns across 9 bases. The V gene end was trimmed by 8 bases and the J gene end by 8 bases; junction bases not matched to a gene: 9. The CDR3 contains 13 residues. In germline, CDR1 is SEHNR, CDR2 FQNEAQ (reference sequence). This CDR3 is CASGGQGIGGYTF. CDR3 DNA: TGTGCCAGCGGAGGACAGGGGATTGGGGGCTACACCTTC.

The rearrangement links TRBV5-5 to TRBJ2-1; TRBD2 aligns across 9 bases. The germline gives CDR1 SGHKS, CDR2 YYEKEE (reference sequence). V lost 0 bases, J lost 3 bases, and 4 bases stayed unmatched. This CDR3 has 16 residues. CDR3 residues: CASSLELAGIYNEQFF. DNA for the CDR3: TGTGCCAGCAGCTTGGAACTAGCGGGTATCTACAATGAGCAGTTCTTC.

A few counts support this clonotype. The chain combines TRBV7-6 with TRBJ2-1; 15 nucleotides align to TRBD2. The germline V gene encodes CDR1 SGHVS and CDR2 FNYEAQ. This CDR3 contains 17 residues. Trimming took 4 bases from V and 6 from J; bases not matched to a gene: 7. The CDR3 coding sequence is TGTGCCAGCAGCTCACAAGGACTAGCGGGAGGGTTCAATGAGCAGTTCTTC. Its protein is CASSSQGLAGGFNEQFF. Full variable domain (rest looked up from reference TRBV7-6 and TRBJ2-1): GAGVSQSPRYKVTKRGQDVALRCDPISGHVSLYWYRQALGQGPEFLTYFNYEAQQDKSGLPNDRFSAERPEGSISTLTIQRTEQRDSAMYRCASSSQGLAGGFNEQFFGPGTRLTVL.

The V gene is TRBV18, the J gene TRBJ1-4; no clear D gene. Trimming removed 2 bases at V and 8 bases at J, with 9 bases between. CDR3 size: 13 residues. CDR1 KGHSH and CDR2 LQKENI come from the germline V gene. The CDR3 DNA reads as TGTGCCAGCTCACCAATTTCAGAAGAAAAACTGTTTTTT. Translation gives CASSPISEEKLFF.

The chain carries TRBV2 and TRBJ1-6, with a weak D call TRBD1 (6 bases). CDR3 size: 15 residues. Trimming stripped 8 bases from V and 0 bases from J, with 11 bases between. Germline V gives CDR1 SNHLY, CDR2 FYNNEI. The CDR3 region is CASGQGSSYNSPLHF. In DNA, the CDR3 is TGTGCCAGCGGCCAGGGGAGCTCCTATAATTCACCCCTCCACTTT.

The gene calls are TRBV6-2 or TRBV6-3 and TRBJ2-1, with 11 bases that match TRBD2. The V and J ends lost 5 bases and 3 bases, in that order; junction bases with no gene match: 9. Per germline, CDR1 MNHEY and CDR2 SVGEGT. The CDR3 is made up of 17 amino acids. The DNA of the CDR3 is TGTGCCAGCAGTCCCAGACTAGCGGGAACTTACTACAATGAGCAGTTCTTC. Translated, it gives CASSPRLAGTYYNEQFF.

This clonotype showed up just a few times. The genes are TRBV19 and TRBJ1-2; 7 bases map to TRBD1. V trimming: 7 bases; J trimming: 4 bases; junction bases outside the gene matches: 9. Germline assignment: CDR1 LNHDA and CDR2 SQIVND (reference sequence). This CDR3 spans 14 amino acids. The CDR3 DNA reads as TGTGCCAGTACCTCGACAGGGCCCCTCTATGGCTACACCTTC. This encodes CASTSTGPLYGYTF.

The gene calls are TRBV9 and TRBJ2-5; D is perhaps TRBD1 (5 bases). Germline values: CDR1 SGDLS, CDR2 YYNGEE. V lost 3 bases and J 5 bases, leaving 17 bases between the germline ends. The CDR3 is made up of 15 amino acids. Here the CDR3 reads CASSAEDAQGETQYF. The CDR3 DNA follows: TGTGCCAGCAGCGCGGAAGACGCCCAGGGCGAGACCCAGTACTTC.

The V and J genes are TRBV20-1 and TRBJ2-1; D perhaps matches TRBD2 (7 bases). Trimming pared 0 bases from V and 5 bases from J, leaving 14 bases between. This CDR3 is built from 15 residues. Germline V CDR1 and CDR2: DFQATT, SNEGSKA (reference sequence). The CDR3 nucleotides read TGCAGTGCTAGAGATGCCAGCGGGACAAACAATGAGCAGTTCTTC. Protein: CSARDASGTNNEQFF.

The V gene is TRBV28, the J gene TRBJ1-5; D might be TRBD1 (6 bases). Trimming removed 7 bases from V and 4 bases from J, with 20 bases in between. Germline V CDR1 and CDR2: MDHEN, SYDVKM. There are 16 residues in the CDR3. CDR3 sequence reads: CASTPRGAGSNQPQHF. The CDR3 coding sequence is TGTGCCAGCACCCCAAGGGGGGCAGGGTCTAATCAGCCCCAGCATTTT.

The chain links TRBV19 to TRBJ2-6; 9 nucleotides agree with TRBD1. The CDR3 totals 15 residues. CDR1 is LNHDA and CDR2 is SQIVND in the germline V gene (reference sequence). V trimming: 11 bases; J trimming: 4 bases; junction bases outside the gene matches: 9. The CDR3 DNA follows: TGTGCCGCGAAACAGGGGGCCGGAGGGGCCAACGTCCTGACTTTC. Its protein is CAAKQGAGGANVLTF.

This chain connects TRBV4-1 to TRBJ1-6, with D perhaps TRBD1 (5 bases). Germline V lookup: CDR1 MGHRA, CDR2 YSYEKL. V lost 2 bases and J 0 bases, leaving 14 bases between the germline ends. The CDR3 sequence is 18 residues long. This CDR3 reads CASSQTGTAGSYNSPLHF. In DNA form, the CDR3 reads TGCGCCAGCAGCCAAACCGGGACGGCCGGCTCCTATAATTCACCCCTCCACTTT.

V is TRBV6-2 or TRBV6-3 and J is TRBJ2-7; perhaps TRBD1 as D (6 bases). CDR3 length equals 13 residues. CDR1 is MNHEY and CDR2 is SVGEGT in the germline V gene. The V end was cut by 6 bases, the J end by 2 bases, with 11 bases between. The CDR3 region has the DNA TGTGCCAGCAGACAGCAGGGGACCTACGAGCAGTACTTC. Its translation is CASRQQGTYEQYF.

V is TRBV27 and J is TRBJ2-5, with 11 bases aligning to TRBD2. This CDR3 region has 16 residues. From germline, CDR1 is MNHEY and CDR2 SMNVEV (reference sequence). Germline trimming cut 4 bases from V and 1 base from J; bases unmatched to any gene: 5. The CDR3 loop is CASSSLLAGVQETQYF. The CDR3 DNA follows: TGTGCCAGCAGTTCGTTACTAGCGGGAGTCCAAGAGACCCAGTACTTC.

V gene TRBV19 combines with J gene TRBJ2-3; TRBD1 is a possible D gene (5 bases). Germline assignment: CDR1 LNHDA and CDR2 SQIVND (reference sequence). Trimming cost V 6 bases and J 4 bases, with 17 bases left between them. The CDR3 consists of 15 residues. The CDR3 region is CASRQGTRIPDTQYF. The CDR3 nucleotides read TGTGCCAGTAGGCAGGGCACCCGAATACCAGATACGCAGTATTTT.

This clonotype was picked up a small number of times. The chain employs TRBV11-2 and TRBJ2-7, with D tentatively TRBD2 (7 bases). This CDR3 region has 14 residues. V lost 5 bases and J lost 2, with 13 bases in between. CDR1 is SGHAT and CDR2 is FQNNGV in the germline V gene. The CDR3, as DNA: TGTGCCAGCAGCATAGGGGGGGGGGCCTACGAGCAGTACGTC. It codes for CASSIGGGAYEQYV.

This clonotype showed up many times. This sequence joins TRBV7-2 and TRBJ2-1; D perhaps matches TRBD1 (6 bases). Trimming left V 6 bases short and J 2 bases short, with 11 bases between. Germline lookup yields CDR1 SGHTA and CDR2 FQGNSA. The CDR3 is 14 amino acids. CDR3 in DNA: TGTGCCAGCAGACAGGACAGAACCTACAATGAGCAGTTCTTC. Translated: CASRQDRTYNEQFF.